The TCR beta chain described here comes from a study of early T cells in non-severe SARS-CoV-2 infection. This clonotype was observed at least ten times. Its specificity is unknown. The protocol attached unique molecular identifiers to individual cDNA molecules. One entry per CDR3 protein results from TCRdb running MiXCR on the 5' RACE reads. The table records under 60,000 distinct CDR3 sequences, 10% of them present only once. General study points: Anti-spike CD8 responses were favored in VDJdb matching, and private and CD4 specificities were missed.

The sequencing input was whole blood. This TCR derives from an adult who was a healthcare worker with PCR-confirmed SARS-CoV-2 infection or an uninfected control (not recorded which).

The CDR3 spells CASSDRRGATGELFF. Here the CDR3 DNA reads TGTGCCAGCAGTGATAGGCGAGGGGCCACCGGGGAGCTGTTTTTT. This chain links TRBV6-1 with TRBJ2-2; D possibly uses TRBD1 or TRBD2 (5 bases each). Per germline, CDR1 MNHNS and CDR2 SASEGT. The CDR3 is 15 residues long. The V end was cut by 3 bases, the J end by 4 bases, with 12 bases between.